This record concerns one T cell receptor (beta chain) sequence. What this receptor recognizes is not known. Per-base qualities were not stored, and no clone one base away is much larger. Whole blood was collected in K2EDTA tubes by collaborating institutions according to the institutions' own protocols. For TCRbeta analysis, collaborator samples were shipped as frozen whole blood, as isolated PBMCs, or as DNA extracted from either sample type. The immunoSEQ Assay, a bias-controlled multiplex PCR, was used to amplify TCRbeta CDR3 regions from genomic DNA. On the authors' methods: Nucleated cell counts per sample were estimated from amplification of reference gene primers within the assay. Sequence reads were collapsed and filtered to measure the absolute abundance of every unique TCRbeta CDR3 rearrangement. For each sample, productive Simpson clonality was calculated by taking the square root of Simpson's diversity index across productive rearrangements. TCRdb took over this immuneACCESS table, retaining in-frame rearrangements with V and J assigned. Such tables are incomplete; in checked studies, under half of the missing clones stem from an unresolved V gene, and the remainder is unexplained. D and trimming come from the DNA, and the V and J calls and clone size come from that table. Present in this sample are 470,000 or so clones, around 89% of which were seen just once. The ten largest clones take up 4.3% of the sample.

This sample was included in a study of blood T cell repertoires in COVID-19 (dated by TCRdb to about 2020). In the study overall: Collaborator samples came from the United States, Italy and Spain and covered acute and convalescent phases of COVID-19. The dataset comprised deeply sampled blood TCRbeta repertoires from subjects exposed to, actively infected with, or recovered from COVID-19. The repertoires were released in a freely available public database meant as a resource for research on the immune response to SARS-CoV-2. The sample metadata nearly always contained a de-identified subject ID, COVID-19 status, age in years and sex. Where available, HLA class I and class II types were obtained from metadata supplied by the sample provider rather than from assay-based typing. Samples were obtained from the ongoing ImmuneRACE study (first 160 participants) and from some 1,300 subjects provided by 6 global collaborators. The material from the prospective study consisted of cDNA or gDNA derived from T cells, B-cell-depleted T cells, or PBMCs.

Its CDR3 holds 16 amino acids, cysteine through phenylalanine. CDR3 DNA only is kept here, 48 bases in frame from base 1. The junction shows trimming of 2 bases on V and 5 bases on J, plus 16 bases between the germline ends. According to the germline V gene (reference sequence), CDR1 reads SEHNR and CDR2 reads FQNEAQ. Here is what the overall study found, with its caveats: The amount of clinical and demographic metadata varied by source and participant and was provided uncurated.

The chain joins TRBV7-9 to TRBJ2-1, and possibly TRBD2, on 6 matching bases. The TCR originated in a young woman with acute or convalescent COVID-19. Sequencing used peripheral blood. The nucleotide sequence is TGTGCCAGCAGCTTACCCTCGACTAGAACCCACAATGAGCAGTTCTTC. Its translation is CASSLPSTRTHNEQFF.